These 3 T cell receptor beta chains share one sample of origin, sequenced in a study of shared clonotypes between healthy human individuals. TCRdb keeps only in-frame clones here, not all; method: immunoSEQ multiplex PCR. The sample gives over a million clones, around four fifths of which show up once; about 1.5% is in the top ten. The sequencing input was memory CD4+ T cells sorted from blood. The subset here: CD45RA-negative fraction. These receptors all stem from a man between 18 and 35 years old in good health.

V gene TRBV7-8 combines with J gene TRBJ2-1; tentatively, D is TRBD1 or TRBD2 (6 bases each). Germline-derived CDR1 and CDR2 are SGHVS and FQNEAQ. V shed 5 bases and J shed 7 bases, with 18 bases lying between them. This CDR3 contains 15 residues. The CDR3 is CASSRGQVGFNEQFF. CDR3 DNA sequence: TGTGCCAGCAGCCGGGGGCAGGTAGGTTTTAATGAGCAGTTCTTC.

The chain uses TRBV30 and TRBJ1-6; D is unresolved. CDR1 and CDR2 from the germline V gene are GTSNPN and SVGIG (reference sequence). Trimming shortened V by 2 bases and J by 0 bases, and 8 bases separated the two germline ends. The CDR3 covers 15 residues. The CDR3 coding sequence is TGTGCCTGGAGTCCGGGCCTCTCCTATAATTCACCCCTCCACTTT. This gives the protein CAWSPGLSYNSPLHF.

Points on this clone: One end of the junction fails to match germline, which may point to a read error. V gene TRBV7-7 combines with J gene TRBJ2-1, with 10 bases fitting TRBD2. Germline CDR1 and CDR2: SSHAT and FNYEAQ (reference sequence). The CDR3 has 15 amino acids. The CDR3 sequence is CASSLASGRNGEQFF. The CDR3 DNA follows: TGTGCTAGCAGCTTAGCTAGCGGGAGAAATGGTGAGCAGTTCTTC.